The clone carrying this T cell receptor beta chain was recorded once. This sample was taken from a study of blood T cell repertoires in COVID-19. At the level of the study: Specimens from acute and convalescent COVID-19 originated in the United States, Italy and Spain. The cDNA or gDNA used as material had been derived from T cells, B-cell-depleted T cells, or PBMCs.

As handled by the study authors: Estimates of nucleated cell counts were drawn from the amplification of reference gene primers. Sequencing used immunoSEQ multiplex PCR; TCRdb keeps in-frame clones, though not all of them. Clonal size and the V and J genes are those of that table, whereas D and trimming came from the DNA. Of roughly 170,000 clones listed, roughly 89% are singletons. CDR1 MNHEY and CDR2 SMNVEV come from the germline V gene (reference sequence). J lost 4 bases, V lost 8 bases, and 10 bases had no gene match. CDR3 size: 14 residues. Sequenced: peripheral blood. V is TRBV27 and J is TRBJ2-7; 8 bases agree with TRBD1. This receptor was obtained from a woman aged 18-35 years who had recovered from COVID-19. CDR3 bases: TGTGCCAGCGGATCAGGGGGCTTTAGTTACGAGCAGTACTTC. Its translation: CASGSGGFSYEQYF.